This TCR beta chain was sequenced during a study of blood T cell repertoires in COVID-19. The wider study: The analysed material was cDNA or gDNA that came from T cells, B-cell-depleted T cells, or PBMCs.

The CDR3 is made up of 16 amino acids. The germline CDR1 and CDR2 sequences are SGHDT and YYEEEE. V shed 7 bases and J 5 bases; nucleotides not matched to a gene: 16. The count of this clone is one. Original processing notes: Using reference gene primer amplification, nucleated cell counts were estimated. Generated by immunoSEQ multiplex PCR, the TCRdb table keeps only in-frame clones and is missing some. That table is the source of V, J and clone size, and D and trimming were worked out from the DNA. This sample carries approximately 220,000 clones, about 83% of them seen once, and the ten largest clones take 3.6%.

This sequence originates from a woman aged 35 to 49 who had been exposed to COVID-19. Sequenced material: PBMCs or T cells enriched from blood (not recorded which). The gene calls are TRBV5-6 and TRBJ2-5; TRBD2 matches 8 bases. CDR3 sequence reads: CASSRTSSINAETQYF. The CDR3 bases are TGTGCCAGCTCAAGGACTAGCTCAATCAACGCGGAGACCCAGTACTTC.